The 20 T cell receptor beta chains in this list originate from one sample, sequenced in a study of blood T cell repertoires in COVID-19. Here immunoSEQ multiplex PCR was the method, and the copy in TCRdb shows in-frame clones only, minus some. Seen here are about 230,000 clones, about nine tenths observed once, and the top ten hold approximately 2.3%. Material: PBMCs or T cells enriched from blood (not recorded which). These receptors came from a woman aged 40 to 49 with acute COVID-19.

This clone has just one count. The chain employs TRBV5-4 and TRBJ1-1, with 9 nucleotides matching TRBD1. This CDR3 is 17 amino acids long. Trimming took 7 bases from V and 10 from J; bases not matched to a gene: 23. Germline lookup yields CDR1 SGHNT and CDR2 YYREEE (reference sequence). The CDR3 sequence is CASRSGLSAGQGVAAFF. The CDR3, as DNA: TGTGCCAGCCGTTCTGGCTTGTCCGCGGGACAGGGAGTAGCAGCTTTCTTT.

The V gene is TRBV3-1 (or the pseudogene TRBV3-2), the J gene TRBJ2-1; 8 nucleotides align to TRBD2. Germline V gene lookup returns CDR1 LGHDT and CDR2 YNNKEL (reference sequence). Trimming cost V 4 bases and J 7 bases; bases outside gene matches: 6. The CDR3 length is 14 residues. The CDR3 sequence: CASSPTPGGNEQFF. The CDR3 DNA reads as TGTGCCAGCAGCCCAACTCCGGGAGGGAATGAGCAGTTCTTC.

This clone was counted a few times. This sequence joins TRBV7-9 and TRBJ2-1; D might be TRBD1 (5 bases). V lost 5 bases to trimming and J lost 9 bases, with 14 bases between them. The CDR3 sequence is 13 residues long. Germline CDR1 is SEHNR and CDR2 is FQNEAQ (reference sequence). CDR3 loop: CASSTFRETEQFF. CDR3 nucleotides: TGTGCCAGCAGCACATTCAGGGAAACTGAGCAGTTCTTC.

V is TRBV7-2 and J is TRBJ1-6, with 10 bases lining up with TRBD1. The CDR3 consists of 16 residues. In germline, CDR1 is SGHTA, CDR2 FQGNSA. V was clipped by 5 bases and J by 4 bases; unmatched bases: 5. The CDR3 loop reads CASSPPGQGYNSPLHF. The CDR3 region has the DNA TGTGCCAGCAGCCCCCCGGGACAGGGGTATAATTCACCCCTCCACTTT.

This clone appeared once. The CDR3 sequence is CASSPLGAAREAFF. As DNA, the CDR3 is TGTGCCAGCAGCCCGCTAGGTGCGGCTAGAGAAGCTTTCTTT. The gene calls are TRBV3-1 (or the pseudogene TRBV3-2) and TRBJ1-1; D is unresolved. This CDR3 contains 14 residues. CDR1 and CDR2 from the germline V gene are LGHDT and YNNKEL (reference sequence). The V end lost 4 bases, the J end lost 8 bases, and 17 bases lay between the germline ends.

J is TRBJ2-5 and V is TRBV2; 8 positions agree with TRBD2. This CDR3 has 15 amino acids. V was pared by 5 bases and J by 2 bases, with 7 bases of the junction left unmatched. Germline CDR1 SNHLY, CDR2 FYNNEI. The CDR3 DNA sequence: TGTGCCAGCAGTCACCCCGGGACTAGACAAGAGACCCAGTACTTC. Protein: CASSHPGTRQETQYF.

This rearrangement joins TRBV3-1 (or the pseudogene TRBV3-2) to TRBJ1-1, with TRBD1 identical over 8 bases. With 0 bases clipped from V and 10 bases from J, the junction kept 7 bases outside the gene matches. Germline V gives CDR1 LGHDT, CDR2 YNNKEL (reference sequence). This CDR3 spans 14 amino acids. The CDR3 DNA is TGTGCCAGCAGCCAAGAGACAGGGGCTCGAAGAGCTTTCTTT. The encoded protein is CASSQETGARRAFF.

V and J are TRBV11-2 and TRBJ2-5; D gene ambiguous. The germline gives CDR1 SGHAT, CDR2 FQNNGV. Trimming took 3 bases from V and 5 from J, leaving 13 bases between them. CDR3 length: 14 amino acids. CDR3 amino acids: CASSFRPPEETQYF. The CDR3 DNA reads TGTGCCAGCAGCTTCCGACCCCCGGAGGAGACCCAGTACTTC.

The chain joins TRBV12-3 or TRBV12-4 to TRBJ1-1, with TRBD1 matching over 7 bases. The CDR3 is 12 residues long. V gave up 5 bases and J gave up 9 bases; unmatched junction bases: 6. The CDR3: CASSIRQGKAFF. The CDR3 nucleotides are TGTGCCAGCAGTATAAGACAGGGTAAAGCTTTCTTT.

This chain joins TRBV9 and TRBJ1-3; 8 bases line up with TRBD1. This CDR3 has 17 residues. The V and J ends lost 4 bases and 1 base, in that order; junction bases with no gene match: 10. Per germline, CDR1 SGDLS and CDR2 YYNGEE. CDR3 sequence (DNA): TGTGCCAGCAGCCAAACGACAGGGGCAGGGTCTGGAAACACCATATATTTT. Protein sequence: CASSQTTGAGSGNTIYF. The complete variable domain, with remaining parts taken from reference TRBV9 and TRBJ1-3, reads DSGVTQTPKHLITATGQRVTLRCSPRSGDLSVYWYQQSLDQGLQFLIQYYNGEERAKGNILERFSAQQFPDLHSELNLSSLELGDSALYFCASSQTTGAGSGNTIYFGEGSWLTVV.

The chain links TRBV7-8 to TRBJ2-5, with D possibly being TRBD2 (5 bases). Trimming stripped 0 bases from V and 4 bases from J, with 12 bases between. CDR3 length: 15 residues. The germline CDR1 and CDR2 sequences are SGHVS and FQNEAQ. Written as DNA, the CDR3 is TGTGCCAGCAGCTTAGCGCTGCGGGTTCGAGAGACCCAGTACTTC. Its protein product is CASSLALRVRETQYF.

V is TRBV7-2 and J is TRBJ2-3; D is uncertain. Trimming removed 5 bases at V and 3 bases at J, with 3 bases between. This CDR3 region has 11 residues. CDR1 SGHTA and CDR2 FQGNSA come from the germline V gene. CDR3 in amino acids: CASSPTDTQYF. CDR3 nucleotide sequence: TGTGCCAGCAGCCCGACAGATACGCAGTATTTT. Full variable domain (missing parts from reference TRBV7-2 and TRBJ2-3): GAGVSQSPSNKVTEKGKDVELRCDPISGHTALYWYRQSLGQGLEFLIYFQGNSAPDKSGLPSDRFSAERTGGSVSTLTIQRTQQEDSAVYLCASSPTDTQYFGPGTRLTVL.

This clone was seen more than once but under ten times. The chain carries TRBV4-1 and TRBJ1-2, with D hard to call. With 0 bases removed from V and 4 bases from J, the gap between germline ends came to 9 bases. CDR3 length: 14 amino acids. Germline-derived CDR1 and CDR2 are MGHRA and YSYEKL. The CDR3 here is CASSQEQVRYGYTF. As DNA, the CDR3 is TGCGCCAGCAGCCAAGAGCAGGTCCGCTATGGCTACACCTTC.

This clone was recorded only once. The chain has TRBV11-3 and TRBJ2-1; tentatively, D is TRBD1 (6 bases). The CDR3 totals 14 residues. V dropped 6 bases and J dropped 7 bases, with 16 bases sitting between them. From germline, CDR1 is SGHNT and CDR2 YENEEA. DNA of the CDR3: TGTGCCAGCAGGTCCCAGGGGCTTAGGAATGAGCAGTTCTTC. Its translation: CASRSQGLRNEQFF.

The CDR3 region is CASSLTGPTNEKLFF. The CDR3 DNA reads TGTGCCAGCAGCCTAACAGGGCCCACTAATGAAAAACTGTTTTTT. The chain recombines TRBV11-2 with TRBJ1-4, with D perhaps TRBD1 (6 bases). This CDR3 is built from 15 residues. Germline values: CDR1 SGHAT, CDR2 FQNNGV. Trimming cost V 5 bases and J 2 bases, with 12 bases left between them.

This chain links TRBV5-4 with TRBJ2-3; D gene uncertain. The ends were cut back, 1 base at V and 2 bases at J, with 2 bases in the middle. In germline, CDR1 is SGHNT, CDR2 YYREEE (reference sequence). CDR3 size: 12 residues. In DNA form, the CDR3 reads TGTGCCAGCAGCTTGCTCACAGATACGCAGTATTTT. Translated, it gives CASSLLTDTQYF.

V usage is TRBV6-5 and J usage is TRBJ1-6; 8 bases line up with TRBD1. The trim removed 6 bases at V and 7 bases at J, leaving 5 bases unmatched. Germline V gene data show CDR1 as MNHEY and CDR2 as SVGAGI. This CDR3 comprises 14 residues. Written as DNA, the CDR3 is TGTGCCAGCAGGACAGGGGAGGGGAATTCACCCCTCCACTTT. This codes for CASRTGEGNSPLHF.

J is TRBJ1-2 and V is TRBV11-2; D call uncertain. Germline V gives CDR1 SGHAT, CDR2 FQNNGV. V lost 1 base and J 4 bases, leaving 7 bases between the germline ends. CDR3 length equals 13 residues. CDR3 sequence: CASSLGQPYGYTF. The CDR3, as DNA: TGTGCCAGCAGCTTAGGACAACCCTATGGCTACACCTTC.

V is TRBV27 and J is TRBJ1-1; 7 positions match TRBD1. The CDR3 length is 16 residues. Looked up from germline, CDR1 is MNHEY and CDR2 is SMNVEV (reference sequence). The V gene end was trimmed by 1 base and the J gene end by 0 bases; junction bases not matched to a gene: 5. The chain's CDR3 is CASSLYPGQMNTEAFF. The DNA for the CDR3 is TGTGCCAGCAGTTTATATCCGGGACAGATGAACACTGAAGCTTTCTTT.

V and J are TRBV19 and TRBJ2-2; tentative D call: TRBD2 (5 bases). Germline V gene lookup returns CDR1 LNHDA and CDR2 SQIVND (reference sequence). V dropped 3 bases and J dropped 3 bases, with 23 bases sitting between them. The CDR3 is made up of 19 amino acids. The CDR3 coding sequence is TGTGCCAGTAGTATCCTTTTCACTAGGAGAAGCGTTTACACCGGGGAGCTGTTTTTT. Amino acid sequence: CASSILFTRRSVYTGELFF.